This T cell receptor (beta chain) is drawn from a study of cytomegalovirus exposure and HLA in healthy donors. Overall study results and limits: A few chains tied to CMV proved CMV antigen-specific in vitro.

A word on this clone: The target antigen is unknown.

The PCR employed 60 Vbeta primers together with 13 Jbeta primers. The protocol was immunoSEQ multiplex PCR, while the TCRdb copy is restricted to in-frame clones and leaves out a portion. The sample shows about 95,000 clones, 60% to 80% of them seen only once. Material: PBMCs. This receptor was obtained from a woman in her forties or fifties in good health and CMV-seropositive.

The CDR3 protein is CASSPSTGTEKNIQYF. The CDR3 nucleotides read TGTGCCAGCTCACCGTCGACCGGGACAGAAAAAAACATTCAGTACTTC. V usage is TRBV18 and J usage is TRBJ2-4, with 7 bases matching TRBD1. The V segment lost 3 bases and the J segment 4 bases; nucleotides outside the gene matches: 9. Germline lookup yields CDR1 KGHSH and CDR2 LQKENI. The CDR3 is 16 residues long.